This entry lists 4 T cell receptor beta chains sequenced from one sample in a study of molecular identifiers for immune sequencing clone quantification. TCRdb analysed the PCR reads with MiXCR anew, one entry per CDR3 protein. In the table there are some 580,000 distinct CDR3 sequences, around 25% of which are singletons. The specimen sequenced was naive CD8+ T cells from blood, with Jurkat cell RNA spiked in. Regarding subset: FACS-sorted CD8+CD4-CCR7+CD45RA+ naive T cells. These receptors all stem from a human donor in good health. Some libraries in this study had Jurkat cell RNA spiked in.

As for this clonotype: This may be a read error: a much more frequent sequence differs by one nucleotide. The V and J genes are TRBV7-9 and TRBJ2-2, with D maybe TRBD2 (5 bases). The CDR3 loop spans 14 amino acids. Germline V gene data show CDR1 as SEHNR and CDR2 as FQNEAQ (reference sequence). The CDR3 DNA follows: TGTGCCAGCAGCTTAGTCGTCCAGGCCGGGGAGCCGTTTTTT. This sequence encodes CASSLVVQAGEPFF.

For this clonotype: A clone one base away is much larger, so this may be a read error. As the CDR3 is not closed by the conserved phenylalanine or tryptophan, this likely results from a read error. The chain is built from TRBV7-9 and TRBJ2-6; unclear D gene. Germline assignment: CDR1 SEHNR and CDR2 FQNEAQ (reference sequence). V was shortened by 2 bases and J by 0 bases, with 17 bases between the two germline ends. The CDR3 covers 19 residues. CDR3 residues: CASSLFPLAANSGANVLTS. The CDR3 DNA is TGTGCCAGCAGCTTATTCCCCCTGGCAGCCAACTCTGGGGCCAACGTCCTGACTTCC.

This chain joins TRBV6-2 or TRBV6-3 and TRBJ2-5; TRBD2 agrees at 15 bases. The CDR3 has 18 residues. Germline assignment: CDR1 MNHEY and CDR2 SVGEGT. Trimming at V came to 6 bases and at J to 0 bases, leaving 8 bases not matched to a gene. The CDR3: CASSHGLAGGRYQETQYF. Written as DNA, the CDR3 is TGTGCCAGCAGCCACGGACTAGCGGGGGGGCGGTACCAAGAGACCCAGTACTTC.

A remark on this clonotype: The junction and the germline gene differ at one end; a read error may be behind it. The rearrangement uses TRBV7-3 and TRBJ2-7; D is possibly TRBD1 or TRBD2 (5 bases each). This CDR3 is 16 amino acids long. The germline V gene has CDR1 SGHTA and CDR2 FQGTGA. Here the CDR3 DNA reads TGTGCAAGCAGCCATCGACTGGGGGTAAGCTCCTATGAACAGTACTTC. Protein sequence: CASSHRLGVSSYEQYF.